These T cell receptor beta chains were read from a single sample in a study of T cells in Graves' hyperthyroidism and ophthalmopathy. Using its own MiXCR run on the multiplex PCR reads, TCRdb lists one record per CDR3 protein. The sample consists of under 350,000 distinct CDR3 sequences, roughly 15% of them appearing once. Sequences were obtained from blood. Every receptor here comes from a woman in her 30s with Graves' hyperthyroidism that later progressed to Graves' ophthalmopathy. Both conserved end residues are part of each CDR3. A D gene is named only where the DNA matches it firmly. Size is omitted from some rows. Given values are once, few, many or a class for expanded clones.

>.|.|TRBV10-3|13|TRBJ1-2
TGTGCCATCAGTGATGGGGGCGGGGTTGGCTACACCTTC
CAISDGGGVGYTF
>TRBD1|.|TRBV11-1|15|TRBJ2-1
TGTGCCAGCAGACGAGGACAGGGGGGACACCATGAGCAGTTCTTC
CASRRGQGGHHEQFF
>.|many|TRBV20-1|11|TRBJ2-1
TGCAGTGGACGGTTTTACAATGAGCAGTTCTTC
CSGRFYNEQFF
>.|.|TRBV12-3/TRBV12-4|13|TRBJ2-5
TGTGCCAGCAGTTTGCGCAGTGAAGAGACCCAGTACTTC
CASSLRSEETQYF
>TRBD2|few|TRBV9|16|TRBJ2-5
TGTGCCAGCAGCGCCGGGACTAGCGGGAGGGCAGAGACCCAGTACTTC
CASSAGTSGRAETQYF
>.|.|TRBV6-1|16|TRBJ2-7
TGTGCCAGCAGCAACCCCGGGGGCGAGGGTGGCTACGAGCAGTACTTC
CASSNPGGEGGYEQYF
>TRBD1|.|TRBV7-3|20|TRBJ2-1
TGTGCCAGCAGCTTAAGGCCGGGACAGGGAGATAAGGGGGATTACAATGAGCAGTTCTTC
CASSLRPGQGDKGDYNEQFF
>TRBD2|many|TRBV2|17|TRBJ2-1
TGTGCCAGCAGTGAGGGACTAGCGGTAAGCTCCTACAATGAGCAGTTCTTC
CASSEGLAVSSYNEQFF
>.|.|TRBV28|13|TRBJ1-5
TGTGCCAGCAGTCTTGGCATGAGTCAGCCCCAGCATTTT
CASSLGMSQPQHF
>.|.|TRBV7-6|13|TRBJ2-7
TGTGCCAGCAGTCAACTCGGGGGACGCGAGCAGTACTTC
CASSQLGGREQYF
>.|.|TRBV7-8|14|TRBJ2-7
TGTGCCAGCAGCTTAGAGGGGAGTTACTACGAGCAGTACTTC
CASSLEGSYYEQYF
>TRBD1|.|TRBV6-1|14|TRBJ1-2
TGTGCCAGCAGTTGGACAGGGGTGGACTATGGCTACACCTTC
CASSWTGVDYGYTF
>TRBD2|many|TRBV28|14|TRBJ2-5
TGTGCCAGCGGGGGACTAGCGGGACCAGGGACCCAGTACTTC
CASGGLAGPGTQYF
>TRBD2|.|TRBV12-3/TRBV12-4|16|TRBJ2-1
TGTGCCAGCAGTTTCGTCCCTAGCGGGGCATACAATGAGCAGTTCTTC
CASSFVPSGAYNEQFF
>.|many|TRBV7-9|15|TRBJ2-2
TGTGCCAGCAGCCCCTTTGGGGGGCCCACCGGGGAGCTGTTTTTT
CASSPFGGPTGELFF
>TRBD2|few|TRBV5-6|17|TRBJ2-1
TGTGCCAGCAGCCTAGGGACTAGCGGTAGCTCCTACAATGAGCAGTTCTTC
CASSLGTSGSSYNEQFF
>TRBD2|.|TRBV24-1|16|TRBJ2-1
TGTGCCACCAGTGAACGCGCTAGCGGGAGTACCGATGAGCAGTTCTTC
CATSERASGSTDEQFF
>.|.|TRBV7-2|14|TRBJ2-2
TGTACCAGCAGCTTTACAGGGTATGGCGGGGAGCTGTTTTTT
CTSSFTGYGGELFF
>.|few|TRBV5-4|13|TRBJ1-6
TGTGCCAGCAGCCCAGATAATAATTCACCCCTCCACTTT
CASSPDNNSPLHF
>.|many|TRBV13|15|TRBJ1-5
TGTGCCAGCAGCCGCGGGGGCGTTGGCAATCAGCCCCAGCATTTT
CASSRGGVGNQPQHF
>TRBD2|many|TRBV12-3/TRBV12-4|15|TRBJ2-1
TGTGCCAGCAGTTCAGGACTAGCGGACTACAATGAGCAGTTCTTC
CASSSGLADYNEQFF
>.|many|TRBV28|17|TRBJ1-1
TGTGCCAGCAGTTTATTTCAACAGGCGAGTGTAAACACTGAAGCTTTCTTT
CASSLFQQASVNTEAFF
>TRBD2|many|TRBV30|15|TRBJ2-5
TGTGCCTGGAGTGTCGGGCTAGCGGGAGAAGAGACCCAGTACTTC
CAWSVGLAGEETQYF
>.|few|TRBV7-2|14|TRBJ1-5
TGTGCCAGCAGCTTAGATTGGAGCAATCAGCCCCAGCATTTT
CASSLDWSNQPQHF
>.|many|TRBV28|13|TRBJ2-5
TGTGCCAGCAGGGAAGGGAACCAAGAGACCCAGTACTTC
CASREGNQETQYF
>.|.|TRBV10-3|11|TRBJ2-3
TGTGCCATCAGTAACACAGATACGCAGTATTTT
CAISNTDTQYF
>.|many|TRBV7-2|15|TRBJ2-5
TGTGCCAGCAGCCCGTACGGGGACTACCAAGAGACCCAGTACTTC
CASSPYGDYQETQYF
>.|many|TRBV20-1|12|TRBJ2-2
TGCAGTGCTAGTCCGGACACCGGGGAGCTGTTTTTT
CSASPDTGELFF
>TRBD2|many|TRBV20-1|17|TRBJ2-3
TGCAGTGCTAGAGATCGAAGAACTAGCGAAGGCACAGATACGCAGTATTTT
CSARDRRTSEGTDTQYF
>TRBD1|many|TRBV6-2/TRBV6-3|17|TRBJ1-2
TGTGCCAGCAGGGGGGCCGGCGAGACAGGGGTTCGTCGTGGCTACACCTTC
CASRGAGETGVRRGYTF
>.|few|TRBV12-5|15|TRBJ2-7
TGTGCTAGTGGTTTGGATTGGGGTGCCCCCTACGAGCAGTACTTC
CASGLDWGAPYEQYF
>.|.|TRBV19|13|TRBJ1-1
TGTGCCACCGGGCAGGGCCGAGGCACTGAAGCTTTCTTT
CATGQGRGTEAFF
>.|few|TRBV28|16|TRBJ1-5
TGTGCCAGCCGAACGGGGGGCGGGCGTAGCAATCAGCCCCAGCATTTT
CASRTGGGRSNQPQHF
>.|.|TRBV12-3/TRBV12-4|14|TRBJ2-7
TGTGCCAGCAGACTTATGGACAGCACCTACGAGCAGTACTTC
CASRLMDSTYEQYF
>.|.|TRBV18|16|TRBJ1-1
TGTGCCAGCTCACCCTTCGGGCAGGGAGAAGGCACTGAAGCTTTCTTT
CASSPFGQGEGTEAFF
>.|many|TRBV6-6|14|TRBJ1-5
TGTGCCAGCAGTTACTTGGCTGGCAATCAGCCCCAGCATTTT
CASSYLAGNQPQHF
>TRBD2|many|TRBV6-2/TRBV6-3|16|TRBJ2-3
TGTGCCAGCAGCAGGGACCTCGGGAGGGCCGATCCAAAGCAGTATTTT
CASSRDLGRADPKQYF